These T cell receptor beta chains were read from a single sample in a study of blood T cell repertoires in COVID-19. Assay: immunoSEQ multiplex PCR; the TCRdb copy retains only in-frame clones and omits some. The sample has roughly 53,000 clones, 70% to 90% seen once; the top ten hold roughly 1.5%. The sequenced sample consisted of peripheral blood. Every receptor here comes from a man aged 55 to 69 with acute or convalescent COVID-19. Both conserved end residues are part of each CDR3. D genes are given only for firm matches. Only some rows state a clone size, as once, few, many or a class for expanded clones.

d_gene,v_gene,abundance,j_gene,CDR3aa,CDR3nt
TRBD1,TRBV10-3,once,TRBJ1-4,CAIRGGQEEKLFF,TGTGCCATCAGGGGGGGACAGGAAGAAAAACTGTTTTTT
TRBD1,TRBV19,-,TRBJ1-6,CASTFGTGGLSPLHF,TGTGCCAGTACCTTCGGGACAGGGGGCCTTTCACCCCTCCACTTT
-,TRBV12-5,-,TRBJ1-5,CASGLVADSYSNQPQHF,TGTGCTAGTGGTTTGGTTGCAGACAGTTATAGCAATCAGCCCCAGCATTTT
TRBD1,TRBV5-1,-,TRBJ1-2,CASSLDGQGLYGYTF,TGCGCCAGCAGTTTAGACGGACAGGGCCTCTATGGCTACACCTTC
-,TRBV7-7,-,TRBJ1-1,CASSLGAGGEAFF,TGTGCCAGCAGCTTGGGTGCGGGGGGTGAAGCTTTCTTT
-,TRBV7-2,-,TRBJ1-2,CASRQPGDPYGYTF,TGTGCCAGCAGACAACCAGGGGACCCCTATGGCTACACCTTC
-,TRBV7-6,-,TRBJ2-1,CASSTGLGLGGGYNEQFF,TGTGCCAGCAGCACCGGACTAGGCCTAGGGGGGGGGTACAATGAGCAGTTCTTC
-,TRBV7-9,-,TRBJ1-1,CASSLDGSMNTEAFF,TGTGCCAGCAGCTTAGACGGTTCCATGAACACTGAAGCTTTCTTT
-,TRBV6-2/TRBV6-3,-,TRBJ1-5,CASSYGGTHQPQHF,TGTGCCAGCAGTTACGGGGGCACCCATCAGCCCCAGCATTTT
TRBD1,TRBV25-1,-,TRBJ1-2,CASSEAQGASYGYTF,TGTGCCAGCAGTGAAGCACAGGGGGCGAGCTATGGCTACACCTTC
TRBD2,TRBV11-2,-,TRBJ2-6,CASSLIVAGALSGANVLTF,TGTGCCAGCAGCTTAATAGTAGCGGGGGCTCTCTCTGGGGCCAACGTCCTGACTTTC
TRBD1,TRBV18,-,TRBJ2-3,CASSPRGLETDTQYF,TGTGCCAGCTCACCAAGGGGGCTGGAGACAGATACGCAGTATTTT
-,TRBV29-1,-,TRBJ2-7,CSVEDNPPGYEQYF,TGCAGCGTTGAAGATAACCCCCCCGGCTACGAGCAGTACTTC
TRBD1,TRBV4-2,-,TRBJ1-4,CASSHGTGDEKLFF,TGTGCCAGCAGCCACGGGACAGGGGATGAAAAACTGTTTTTT
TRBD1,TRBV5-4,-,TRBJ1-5,CASSPGTGLNQPQHF,TGTGCCAGCAGTCCCGGGACAGGTCTCAATCAGCCCCAGCATTTT
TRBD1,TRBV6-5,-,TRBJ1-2,CASSYRTGEGFYGYTF,TGTGCCAGCAGTTATCGGACAGGGGAGGGGTTCTATGGCTACACCTTC
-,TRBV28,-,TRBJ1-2,CASSPPRVDYGYTF,TGTGCCAGCAGTCCCCCGAGGGTGGATTATGGCTACACCTTC
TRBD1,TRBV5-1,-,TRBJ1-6,CASSSRSGTEESPLHF,TGCGCCAGCAGCTCCCGGTCCGGGACAGAGGAGTCTCCCCTCCACTTT
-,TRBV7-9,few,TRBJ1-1,CASSLVGRENTEAFF,TGTGCCAGCAGCTTAGTGGGCAGGGAGAACACTGAAGCTTTCTTT
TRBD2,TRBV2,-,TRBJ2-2,CASSEPASGGQYTGELFF,TGTGCCAGCAGTGAACCGGCTAGCGGGGGGCAATACACCGGGGAGCTGTTTTTT
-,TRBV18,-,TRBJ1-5,CASSSSNSNNQPQHF,TGTGCCAGCTCATCCAGTAACAGCAACAATCAGCCCCAGCATTTT
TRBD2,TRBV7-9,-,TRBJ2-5,CASSFGGSGETQYF,TGTGCCAGCAGCTTCGGGGGGTCGGGAGAGACCCAGTACTTC
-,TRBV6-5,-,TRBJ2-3,CASSYEAASTDTQYF,TGTGCCAGCAGTTACGAAGCGGCTAGCACAGATACGCAGTATTTT
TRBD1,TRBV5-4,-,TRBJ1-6,CASSLVGGQGARNSPLHF,TGTGCCAGCAGCTTGGTAGGGGGCCAGGGGGCGCGGAATTCACCCCTCCACTTT
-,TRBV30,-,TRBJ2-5,CAWSRSLKETQYF,TGTGCCTGGAGTCGTAGCCTTAAAGAGACCCAGTACTTC
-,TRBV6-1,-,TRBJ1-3,CASSEVANTIYF,TGTGCCAGCAGTGAAGTGGCAAACACCATATATTTT
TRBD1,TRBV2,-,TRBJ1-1,CASMPHQGAREAFF,TGTGCCAGCATGCCCCATCAGGGGGCTCGTGAAGCTTTCTTT
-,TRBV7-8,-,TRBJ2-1,CASSFSGAGYNEQFF,TGTGCCAGCAGCTTTTCTGGGGCGGGGTACAATGAGCAGTTCTTC
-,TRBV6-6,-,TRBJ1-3,CASSYSEQGPGNTIYF,TGTGCCAGCAGTTACTCAGAACAGGGCCCTGGAAACACCATATATTTT
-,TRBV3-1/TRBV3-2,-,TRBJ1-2,CASSQESDSVYGYTF,TGTGCCAGCAGCCAAGAATCCGACAGCGTCTATGGCTACACCTTC
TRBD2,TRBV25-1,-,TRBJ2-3,CASSDSGLAGRSTDTQYF,TGTGCCAGCAGCGACAGCGGACTAGCGGGGAGGAGCACAGATACGCAGTATTTT
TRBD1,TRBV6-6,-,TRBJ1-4,CASSYPGQGAGEKLFF,TGTGCCAGCAGTTACCCGGGACAGGGGGCGGGGGAAAAACTGTTTTTT
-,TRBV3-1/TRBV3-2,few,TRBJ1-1,CASSLLFGANTEAFF,TGTGCCAGCAGCCTACTCTTCGGAGCGAACACTGAAGCTTTCTTT
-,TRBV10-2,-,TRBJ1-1,CASSEGGRNTEAFF,TGCGCCAGCAGTGAAGGGGGTAGGAACACTGAAGCTTTCTTT
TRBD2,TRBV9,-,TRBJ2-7,CASSVGGTTYEQYF,TGTGCCAGCAGCGTAGGGGGGACTACCTACGAGCAGTACTTC